This T cell receptor beta chain derives from a study of radiation and T cells in renal cell carcinoma. Notes on the study in general: Top tumor clonotypes rose in blood 2 weeks post-radiation, then contracted.

TCRdb's copy holds only in-frame clones and misses some; the assay was immunoSEQ multiplex PCR. In the table there are over 120,000 clones, approximately 90% of which are singletons. Concerning this clone itself: Its antigen is currently unknown.

The ends lost 3 bases at V and 0 bases at J; junction bases unmatched: 4. Per the germline V gene, CDR1 is GTSNPN and CDR2 is SVGIG (reference sequence). The CDR3 extends over 14 amino acids. Noted time point: baseline pretreatment blood. The treatment: 15 Gy SBRT to primary tumor, nephrectomy 4 weeks later. This TCR came from a woman in her 50s with renal cell carcinoma. This rearrangement joins TRBV30 to TRBJ1-1; 7 positions match TRBD1. Sequencing used blood, obtained from a patient whose treatment included radiotherapy and nephrectomy. CDR3 DNA sequence: TGTGCCTGGAGGGGACAGCTAATGAACACTGAAGCTTTCTTT. It yields the protein CAWRGQLMNTEAFF.